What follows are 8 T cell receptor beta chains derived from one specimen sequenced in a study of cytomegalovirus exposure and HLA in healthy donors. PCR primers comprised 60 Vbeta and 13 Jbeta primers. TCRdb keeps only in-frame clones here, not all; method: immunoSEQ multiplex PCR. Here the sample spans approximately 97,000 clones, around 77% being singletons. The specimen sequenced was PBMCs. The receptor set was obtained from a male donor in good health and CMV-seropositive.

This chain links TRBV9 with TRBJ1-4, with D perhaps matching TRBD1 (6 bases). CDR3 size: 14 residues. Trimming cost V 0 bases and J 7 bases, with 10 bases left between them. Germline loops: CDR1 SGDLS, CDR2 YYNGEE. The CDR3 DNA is TGTGCCAGCAGCGTAGGGGGGGGGCTTGAAAAACTGTTTTTT. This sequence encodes CASSVGGGLEKLFF.

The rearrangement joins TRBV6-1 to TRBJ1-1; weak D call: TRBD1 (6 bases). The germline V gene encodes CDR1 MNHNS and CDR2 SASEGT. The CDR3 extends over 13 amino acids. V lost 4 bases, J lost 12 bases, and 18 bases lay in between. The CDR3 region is CASSAPTGPATFF. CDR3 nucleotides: TGTGCCAGCAGTGCCCCGACAGGCCCGGCAACTTTCTTT.

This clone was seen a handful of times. The CDR3 nucleotides read TGTGCCAGCTCACTAAGACAGGGGGCAAGGGACACTGAAGCTTTCTTT. Residues: CASSLRQGARDTEAFF. The chain has TRBV18 and TRBJ1-1; the match to TRBD1 covers 10 bases. With V trimmed by 4 bases and J by 3 bases, 8 bases remained unmatched. This CDR3 is 16 amino acids long. Germline V gene lookup returns CDR1 KGHSH and CDR2 LQKENI. Combining the CDR3 with reference TRBV18 and TRBJ1-1 gives the whole variable domain NAGVMQNPRHLVRRRGQEARLRCSPMKGHSHVYWYRQLPEEGLKFMVYLQKENIIDESGMPKERFSAEFPKEGPSILRIQQVVRGDSAAYFCASSLRQGARDTEAFFGQGTRLTVV.

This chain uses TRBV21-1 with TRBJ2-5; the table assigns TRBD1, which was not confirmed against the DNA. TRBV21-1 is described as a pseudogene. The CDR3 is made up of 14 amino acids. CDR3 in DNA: TGTGCCAGCAGCAAACGCACAGGCCAAGAGACCCAGTACTTC. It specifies CASSKRTGQETQYF.

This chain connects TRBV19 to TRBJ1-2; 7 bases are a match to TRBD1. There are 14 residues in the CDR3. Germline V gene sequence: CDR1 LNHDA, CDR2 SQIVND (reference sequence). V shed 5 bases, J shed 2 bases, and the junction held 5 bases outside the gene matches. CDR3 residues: CASSGGQANYGYTF. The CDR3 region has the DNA TGTGCCAGTAGTGGCGGACAGGCGAACTATGGCTACACCTTC.

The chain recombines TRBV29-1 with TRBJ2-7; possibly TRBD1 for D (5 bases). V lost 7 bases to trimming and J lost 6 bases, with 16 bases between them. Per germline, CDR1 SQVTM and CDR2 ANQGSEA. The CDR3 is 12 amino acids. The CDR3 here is CSGEQVTGEQYF. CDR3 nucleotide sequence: TGCAGCGGGGAACAGGTAACCGGCGAGCAGTACTTC.

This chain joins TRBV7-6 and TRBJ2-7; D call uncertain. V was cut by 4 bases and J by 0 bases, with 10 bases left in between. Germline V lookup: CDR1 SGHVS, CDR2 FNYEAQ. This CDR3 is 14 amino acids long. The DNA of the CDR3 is TGTGCCAGCAGCTCCCTTTCGGGCTCCTACGAGCAGTACTTC. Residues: CASSSLSGSYEQYF.

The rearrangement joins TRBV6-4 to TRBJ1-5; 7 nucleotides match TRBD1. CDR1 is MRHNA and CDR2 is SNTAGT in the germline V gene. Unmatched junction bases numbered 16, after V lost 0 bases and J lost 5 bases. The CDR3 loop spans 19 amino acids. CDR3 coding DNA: TGTGCCAGCAGTGACTCGAGCGACGACGCTGGCAGGGGGTATCAGCCCCAGCATTTT. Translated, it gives CASSDSSDDAGRGYQPQHF.